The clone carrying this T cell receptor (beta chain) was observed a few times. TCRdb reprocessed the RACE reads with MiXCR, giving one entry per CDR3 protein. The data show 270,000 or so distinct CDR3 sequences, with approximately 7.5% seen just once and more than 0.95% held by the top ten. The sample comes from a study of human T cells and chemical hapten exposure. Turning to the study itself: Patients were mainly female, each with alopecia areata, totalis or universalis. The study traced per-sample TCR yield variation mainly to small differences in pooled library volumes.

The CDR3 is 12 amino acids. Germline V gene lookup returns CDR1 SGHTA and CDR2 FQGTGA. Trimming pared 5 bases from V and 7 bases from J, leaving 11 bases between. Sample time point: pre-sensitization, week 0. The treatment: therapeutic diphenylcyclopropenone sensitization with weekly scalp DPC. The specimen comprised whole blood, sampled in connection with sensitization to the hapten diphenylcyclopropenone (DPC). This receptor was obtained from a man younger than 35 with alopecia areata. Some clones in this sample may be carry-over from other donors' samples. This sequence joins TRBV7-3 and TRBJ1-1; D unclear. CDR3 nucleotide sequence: TGTGCCAGCAGCCCAGGTGGCGGTGAAGCTTTCTTT. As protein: CASSPGGGEAFF.